This T cell receptor (beta chain) derives from a study of shared clonotypes between healthy human individuals. Regarding the study as a whole: At large depth, rarefaction still showed sorted-subset sequencing to be incomplete. Clonotypes shared by all four sorted-subset donors had higher generation probabilities than non-shared clonotypes. Clonotype sharing among donors was expected to depend on sequencing depth.

The CDR3 is made up of 15 amino acids. The germline CDR1 and CDR2 sequences are GTSNPN and SVGIG (reference sequence). After removal of 0 bases from V and 6 bases from J, the junction contained 6 bases not matched to a gene. Regarding this clone: The antigen is undetermined.

Assay: immunoSEQ multiplex PCR; the TCRdb copy retains only in-frame clones and omits some. The table has approximately 2,000,000 clones, roughly 92% seen once; the top ten hold 0.3% to 0.45%. The origin of this receptor is a man younger than 35 in good health. Some clones in this sample may be carry-over from other donors' samples. The sample consisted of naive CD4+ T cells from PBMCs. As to subset: CD45RA+ positively selected. The chain combines TRBV30 with TRBJ2-2; 8 bases line up with TRBD2. Here the CDR3 reads CAWSVAGAWAGELFF. The CDR3 DNA reads as TGTGCCTGGAGTGTAGCGGGAGCTTGGGCCGGGGAGCTGTTTTTT.